One sample yielded the 18 T cell receptor beta chains listed below, sequenced in a study of STAT5B mutations in CD4+ large granular lymphocyte leukemia. Data came from immunoSEQ multiplex PCR; TCRdb stores just in-frame clones and leaves some out. The sample shows roughly 32,000 clones, roughly 72% of them seen only once. Sequencing was performed on CD4+ T cells from blood buffy coats. The origin of the receptors is a human donor in good health.

This clone has more than one count but fewer than ten. The chain employs TRBV19 and TRBJ2-6, with D maybe TRBD2 (5 bases). Germline V gene data show CDR1 as LNHDA and CDR2 as SQIVND (reference sequence). This CDR3 region has 16 residues. Trimming removed 7 bases at V and 4 bases at J, with 17 bases between. The CDR3 DNA sequence: TGTGCCAGTACCGATCGAGTCTCGGGAGGGGCCAACGTCCTGACTTTC. It encodes CASTDRVSGGANVLTF.

In this sample, this clone turned up once. The gene calls are TRBV7-9 and TRBJ1-6, with TRBD1 as a possible D gene (5 bases). Between the trimmed V and J ends, which lost 0 bases and 4 bases, there was a span of 13 bases. Looked up from germline, CDR1 is SEHNR and CDR2 is FQNEAQ (reference sequence). The CDR3 is 17 amino acids. The CDR3 protein is CASSLARGISYNSPLHF. CDR3 bases: TGTGCCAGCAGCTTAGCGAGGGGAATATCGTATAATTCACCCCTCCACTTT.

The chain joins TRBV7-2 to TRBJ2-7, with TRBD2 identical over 7 bases. V lost 5 bases, J lost 3 bases, and 10 bases stayed unmatched. In germline, CDR1 is SGHTA, CDR2 FQGNSA. The CDR3 contains 15 residues. The CDR3 spells CASSPTGLTNYEQYF. CDR3 DNA: TGTGCCAGCAGCCCGACGGGACTAACCAACTACGAGCAGTACTTC.

The genes are TRBV4-3 and TRBJ2-1; D is uncertain. This CDR3 has 15 amino acids. V lost 0 bases and J 4 bases, leaving 10 bases between the germline ends. Germline assignment: CDR1 LGHNA and CDR2 YSLEER. The CDR3 loop reads CASSQDVGEYNEQFF. The CDR3 DNA sequence: TGCGCCAGCAGCCAAGACGTAGGAGAGTACAATGAGCAGTTCTTC.

This clone was seen a few times. This chain joins TRBV18 and TRBJ1-5, with TRBD1 identical over 9 bases. Germline V lookup: CDR1 KGHSH, CDR2 LQKENI. This CDR3 region has 15 residues. Trimming took 3 bases from V and 4 from J; bases not matched to a gene: 4. As DNA, the CDR3 is TGTGCCAGCTCACCGACCGGGACAGGGAATCAGCCCCAGCATTTT. Translating gives CASSPTGTGNQPQHF.

The chain employs TRBV13 and TRBJ2-7; D may be TRBD1 (7 bases). V was clipped by 4 bases and J by 6 bases, with 16 bases between them. The CDR3 runs 14 residues. The germline gives CDR1 PRHDT, CDR2 FYEKMQ (reference sequence). The CDR3 DNA reads TGTGCCAGCAGCTCAACAAGACAGGGAGGCGAGCAGTACTTC. It encodes CASSSTRQGGEQYF.

The J gene is TRBJ1-6, the V gene TRBV19; D gene unclear. The CDR3 sequence is 13 residues long. Germline V gene data show CDR1 as LNHDA and CDR2 as SQIVND (reference sequence). Trimming took off 6 bases at V and 10 bases at J, with 13 bases between the two ends. The DNA for the CDR3 is TGTGCCAGTAGGAAGGGAGAGGGATCACCCCTCCACTTT. Its protein is CASRKGEGSPLHF. Full variable domain (outside the CDR3, taken from reference TRBV19 and TRBJ1-6): DGGITQSPKYLFRKEGQNVTLSCEQNLNHDAMYWYRQDPGQGLRLIYYSQIVNDFQKGDIAEGYSVSREKKESFPLTVTSAQKNPTAFYLCASRKGEGSPLHFGNGTRLTVT.

This clone occurred a few times. The CDR3 sequence: CASSPLNTEAFF. The CDR3 DNA follows: TGTGCCAGCAGCCCTTTGAACACTGAAGCTTTCTTT. The chain is built from TRBV7-2 and TRBJ1-1; D is ambiguous. Deletions cut 5 bases from V and 0 bases from J, with 4 bases between. CDR1 is SGHTA, CDR2 FQGNSA, per germline. The CDR3 has 12 amino acids.

The gene calls are TRBV29-1 and TRBJ1-1; TRBD1 aligns across 10 bases. The CDR3 totals 16 residues. The germline CDR1 and CDR2 sequences are SQVTM and ANQGSEA. J was trimmed by 4 bases and V by 4 bases; bases with no gene match: 12. This CDR3 reads CSVAAQPRTGGTEAFF. Written as DNA, the CDR3 is TGCAGCGTTGCGGCCCAACCGAGGACAGGGGGCACTGAAGCTTTCTTT.

This chain links TRBV19 with TRBJ1-1, with TRBD1 as a possible D gene (5 bases). This CDR3 spans 15 amino acids. The germline gives CDR1 LNHDA, CDR2 SQIVND (reference sequence). The V end lost 3 bases, the J end lost 4 bases, and 15 bases lay between the germline ends. Written as DNA, the CDR3 is TGTGCCAGTAGTATCCCGGGGGGTAAAACCACTGAAGCTTTCTTT. This gives the protein CASSIPGGKTTEAFF. The whole variable domain, filled in from reference TRBV19 and TRBJ1-1, reads DGGITQSPKYLFRKEGQNVTLSCEQNLNHDAMYWYRQDPGQGLRLIYYSQIVNDFQKGDIAEGYSVSREKKESFPLTVTSAQKNPTAFYLCASSIPGGKTTEAFFGQGTRLTVV.

The V and J genes are TRBV4-3 and TRBJ1-3, with 8 bases that match TRBD1. The germline V gene has CDR1 LGHNA and CDR2 YSLEER. This CDR3 has 15 residues. V lost 4 bases, J lost 2 bases, and 4 bases stayed unmatched. CDR3 nucleotide sequence: TGCGCCAGCAGCCTCTGGACAGGGACTGGAAACACCATATATTTT. This translates into CASSLWTGTGNTIYF.

This chain links TRBV19 with TRBJ2-1; D is unclear. With 7 bases removed from V and 6 bases from J, the gap between germline ends came to 10 bases. The CDR3 loop spans 12 amino acids. Germline CDR1 and CDR2: LNHDA and SQIVND (reference sequence). CDR3 sequence reads: CASTSGGNEQFF. CDR3 DNA sequence: TGTGCCAGTACCTCCGGCGGCAATGAGCAGTTCTTC.

This clone was seen a few times. The J gene is TRBJ1-4, the V gene TRBV18; D ambiguous. The germline CDR1 and CDR2 sequences are KGHSH and LQKENI. The length of the CDR3 is 13 residues. Trimming removed 3 bases at V and 8 bases at J, with 10 bases between. DNA of the CDR3: TGTGCCAGCTCACCCTACGAGGCGGAAAAACTGTTTTTT. Encoded protein: CASSPYEAEKLFF.

V and J are TRBV2 and TRBJ1-1; D uncertain. CDR3 length equals 12 residues. The germline V and J ends were trimmed by 4 bases and 7 bases, with 10 bases remaining between them. Germline CDR1 and CDR2: SNHLY and FYNNEI. The CDR3 bases are TGTGCCAGCAGTGTGGGGAGTATTGAAGCTTTCTTT. Translating it yields CASSVGSIEAFF.

The gene calls are TRBV2 and TRBJ2-3; no clear D. Per the germline V gene, CDR1 is SNHLY and CDR2 is FYNNEI. The CDR3 extends over 16 amino acids. V was trimmed by 4 bases and J by 1 base, leaving 15 bases between them. The CDR3 is CASSGRVDPGTDTQYF. CDR3 sequence (DNA): TGTGCCAGCAGTGGTCGGGTCGACCCGGGCACAGATACGCAGTATTTT.

This clone has a handful of counts. The chain links TRBV15 to TRBJ1-1, with 8 bases identical to TRBD1. The CDR3 is made up of 13 amino acids. Trimming removed 5 bases from V and 12 bases from J; junction bases left unmatched: 11. Germline V gives CDR1 LNHNV, CDR2 YYDKDF (reference sequence). In nucleotides, the CDR3 is TGTGCCACCAGCTGGCGAACAGGGGGTGGAACTTTCTTT. It yields the protein CATSWRTGGGTFF.

This chain joins TRBV27 and TRBJ2-7, with D hard to call. The CDR3 is 11 amino acids. V was shortened by 6 bases and J by 1 base, with 4 bases between the two germline ends. Germline V gene lookup returns CDR1 MNHEY and CDR2 SMNVEV (reference sequence). The chain's CDR3 is CASRSSYEQYF. The CDR3 region has the DNA TGTGCCAGCAGGTCGTCCTACGAGCAGTACTTC.

The rearrangement joins TRBV6-6 to TRBJ2-1; TRBD1 matches 8 bases. The junction had 11 bases not matched to a gene; V was cut back by 6 bases and J by 4 bases. Germline loops: CDR1 MNHNY, CDR2 SVGAGI (reference sequence). The CDR3 length is 16 residues. In DNA form, the CDR3 reads TGTGCCAGCAGGCAACAGGGGGGCGGGATGTACAATGAGCAGTTCTTC. This sequence encodes CASRQQGGGMYNEQFF.